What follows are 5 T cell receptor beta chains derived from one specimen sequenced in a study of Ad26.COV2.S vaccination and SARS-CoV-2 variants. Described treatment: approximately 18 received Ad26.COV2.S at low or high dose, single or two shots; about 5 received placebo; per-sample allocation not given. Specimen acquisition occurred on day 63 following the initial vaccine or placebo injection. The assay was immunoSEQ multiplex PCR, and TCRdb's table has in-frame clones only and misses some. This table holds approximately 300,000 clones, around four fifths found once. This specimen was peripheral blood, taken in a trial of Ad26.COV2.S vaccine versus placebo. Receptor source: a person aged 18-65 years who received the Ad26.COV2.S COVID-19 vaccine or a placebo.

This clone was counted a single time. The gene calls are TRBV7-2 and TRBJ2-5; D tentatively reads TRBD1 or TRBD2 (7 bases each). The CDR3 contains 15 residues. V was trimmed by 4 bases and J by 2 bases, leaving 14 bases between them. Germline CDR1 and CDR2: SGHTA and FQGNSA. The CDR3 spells CASSYNRGLQETQYF. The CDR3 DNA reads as TGTGCCAGCAGCTACAACAGGGGACTACAAGAGACCCAGTACTTC.

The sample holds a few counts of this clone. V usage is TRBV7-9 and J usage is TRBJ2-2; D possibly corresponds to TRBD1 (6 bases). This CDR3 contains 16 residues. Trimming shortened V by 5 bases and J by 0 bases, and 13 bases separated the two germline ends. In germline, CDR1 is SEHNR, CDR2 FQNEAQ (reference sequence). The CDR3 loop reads CASSGKQGSNTGELFF. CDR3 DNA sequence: TGTGCCAGCAGCGGGAAACAGGGCTCGAACACCGGGGAGCTGTTTTTT.

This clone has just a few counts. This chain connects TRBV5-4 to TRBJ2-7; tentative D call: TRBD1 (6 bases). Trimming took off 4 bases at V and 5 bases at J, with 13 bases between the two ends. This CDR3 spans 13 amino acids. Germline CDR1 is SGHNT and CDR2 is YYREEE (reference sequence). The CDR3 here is CASSPQGNHEQYF. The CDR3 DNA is TGTGCCAGCAGCCCGCAGGGGAATCACGAGCAGTACTTC.

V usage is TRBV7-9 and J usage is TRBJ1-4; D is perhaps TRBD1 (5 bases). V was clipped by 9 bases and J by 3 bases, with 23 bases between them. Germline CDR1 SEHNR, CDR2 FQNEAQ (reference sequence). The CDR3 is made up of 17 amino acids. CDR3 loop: CARAISRERTPNEKLFF. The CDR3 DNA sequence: TGTGCCAGGGCCATTAGTCGGGAAAGGACACCTAATGAAAAACTGTTTTTT.

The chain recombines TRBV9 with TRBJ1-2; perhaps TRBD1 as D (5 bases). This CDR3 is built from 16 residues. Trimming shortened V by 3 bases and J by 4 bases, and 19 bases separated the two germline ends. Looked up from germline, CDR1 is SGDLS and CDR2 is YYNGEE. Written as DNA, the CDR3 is TGTGCCAGCAGCGCCACGGTCAGGGAGGATGGCTATGGCTACACCTTC. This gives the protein CASSATVREDGYGYTF.